The clone carrying this T cell receptor (beta chain) was seen ten or more times. Antigen unknown. Attachment of unique molecular identifiers was made to individual cDNA molecules. TCRdb called the 5' RACE reads again in MiXCR, with one record for every CDR3 protein. The table shows tens of thousands of distinct CDR3 sequences, with approximately 12% occurring only once. Germline V gene sequence: CDR1 SGHAT, CDR2 FQNNGV. V lost 8 bases to trimming and J lost 2 bases, with 16 bases between them. This CDR3 contains 14 residues. The record originates from a study of early T cells in non-severe SARS-CoV-2 infection. The overall study: Bulk RNA taken from unsorted whole blood was sequenced, leaving chains unpaired.

General study results and limits: CD4 and private specificities were missed by VDJdb matching, which favored anti-spike CD8 responses.

The chain uses TRBV11-2 and TRBJ2-7; a possible D gene is TRBD2 (6 bases). The material sequenced was whole blood. The TCR sequence derives from an adult who was a healthcare worker with PCR-confirmed SARS-CoV-2 infection or an uninfected control (not recorded which). Written as DNA, the CDR3 is TGTGCCAGCCGCCGCCCCGGGGGAACCTACGAGCAGTACTTC. Its protein is CASRRPGGTYEQYF.